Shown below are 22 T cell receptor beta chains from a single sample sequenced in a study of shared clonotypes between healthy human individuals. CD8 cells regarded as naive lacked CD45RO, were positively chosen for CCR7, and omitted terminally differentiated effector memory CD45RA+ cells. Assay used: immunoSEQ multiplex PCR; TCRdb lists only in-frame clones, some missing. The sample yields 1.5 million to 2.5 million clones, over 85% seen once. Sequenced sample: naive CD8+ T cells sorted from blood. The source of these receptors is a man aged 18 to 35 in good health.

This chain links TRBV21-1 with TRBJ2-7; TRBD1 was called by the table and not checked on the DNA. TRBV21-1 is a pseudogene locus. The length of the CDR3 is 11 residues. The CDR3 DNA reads TGTGCCCCCCACAGGGACCACGAGCAGTACTTC. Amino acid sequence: CAPHRDHEQYF.

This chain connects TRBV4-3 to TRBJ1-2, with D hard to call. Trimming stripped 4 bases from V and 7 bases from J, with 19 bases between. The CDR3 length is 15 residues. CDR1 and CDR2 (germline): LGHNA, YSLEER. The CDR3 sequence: CASSPPAVGFTGYTF. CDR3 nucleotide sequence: TGCGCCAGCAGCCCACCGGCTGTAGGTTTTACTGGCTACACCTTC.

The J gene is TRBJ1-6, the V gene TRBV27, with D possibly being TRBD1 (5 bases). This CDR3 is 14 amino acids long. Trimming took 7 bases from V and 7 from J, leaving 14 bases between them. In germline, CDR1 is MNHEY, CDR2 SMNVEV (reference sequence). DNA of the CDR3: TGTGCCAGCACCCTGGGCCAGGGAAATTCACCCCTCCACTTT. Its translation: CASTLGQGNSPLHF.

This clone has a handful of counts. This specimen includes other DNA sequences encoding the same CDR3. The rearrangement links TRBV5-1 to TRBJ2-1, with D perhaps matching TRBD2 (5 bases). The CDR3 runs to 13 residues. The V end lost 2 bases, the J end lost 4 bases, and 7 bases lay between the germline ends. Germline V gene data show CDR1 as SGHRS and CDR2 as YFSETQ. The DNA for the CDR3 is TGCGCCAGCAGCTTTGAGGGTTACAATGAGCAGTTCTTC. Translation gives CASSFEGYNEQFF.

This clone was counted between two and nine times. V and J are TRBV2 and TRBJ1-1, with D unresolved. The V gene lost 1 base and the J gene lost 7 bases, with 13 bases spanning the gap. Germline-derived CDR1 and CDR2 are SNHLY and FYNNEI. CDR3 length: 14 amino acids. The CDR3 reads CASSEVRGVVEAFF. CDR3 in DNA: TGTGCCAGCAGTGAAGTCCGTGGAGTTGTTGAAGCTTTCTTT.

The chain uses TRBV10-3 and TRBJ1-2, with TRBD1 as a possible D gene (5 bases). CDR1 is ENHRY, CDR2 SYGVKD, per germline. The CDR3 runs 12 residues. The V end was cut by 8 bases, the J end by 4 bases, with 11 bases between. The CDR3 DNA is TGTGCCATCGGGGCCCAGGGCTATGGCTACACCTTC. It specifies CAIGAQGYGYTF.

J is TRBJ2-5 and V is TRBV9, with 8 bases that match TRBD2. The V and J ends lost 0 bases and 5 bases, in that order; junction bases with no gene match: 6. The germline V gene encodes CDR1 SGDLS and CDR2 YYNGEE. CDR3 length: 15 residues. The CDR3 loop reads CASSVAGLGSETQYF. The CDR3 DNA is TGTGCCAGCAGCGTAGCGGGACTAGGAAGCGAGACCCAGTACTTC.

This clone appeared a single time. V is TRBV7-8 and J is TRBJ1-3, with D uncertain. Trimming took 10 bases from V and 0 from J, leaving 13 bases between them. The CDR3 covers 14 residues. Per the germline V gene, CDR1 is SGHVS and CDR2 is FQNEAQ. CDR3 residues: CATREDGSGNTIYF. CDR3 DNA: TGTGCCACGAGAGAGGACGGCTCTGGAAACACCATATATTTT.

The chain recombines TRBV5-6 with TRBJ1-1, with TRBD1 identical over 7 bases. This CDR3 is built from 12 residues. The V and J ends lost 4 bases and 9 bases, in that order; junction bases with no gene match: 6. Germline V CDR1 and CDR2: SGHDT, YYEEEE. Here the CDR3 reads CASSAGTAKAFF. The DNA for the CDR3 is TGTGCCAGCAGCGCGGGGACAGCGAAAGCTTTCTTT.

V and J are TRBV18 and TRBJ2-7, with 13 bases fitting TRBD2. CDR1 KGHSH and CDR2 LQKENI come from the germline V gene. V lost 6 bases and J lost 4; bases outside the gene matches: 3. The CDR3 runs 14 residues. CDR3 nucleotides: TGTGCCAGCTCGGGGACTAGCGGGGCGTACGAGCAGTACTTC. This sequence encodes CASSGTSGAYEQYF.

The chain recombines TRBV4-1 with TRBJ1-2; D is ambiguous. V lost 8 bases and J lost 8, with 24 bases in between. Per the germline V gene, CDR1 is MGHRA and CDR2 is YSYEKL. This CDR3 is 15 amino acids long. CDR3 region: CASLNSHSTSGGYTF. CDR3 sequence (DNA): TGCGCCAGCCTTAATAGCCACTCTACTTCGGGAGGCTACACCTTC.

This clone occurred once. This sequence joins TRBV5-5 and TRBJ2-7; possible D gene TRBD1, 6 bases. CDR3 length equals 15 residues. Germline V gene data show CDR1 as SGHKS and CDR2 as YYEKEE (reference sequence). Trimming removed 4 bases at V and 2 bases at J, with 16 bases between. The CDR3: CASSPGIQGTYEQYF. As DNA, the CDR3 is TGTGCCAGCAGCCCGGGGATACAGGGAACCTACGAGCAGTACTTC.

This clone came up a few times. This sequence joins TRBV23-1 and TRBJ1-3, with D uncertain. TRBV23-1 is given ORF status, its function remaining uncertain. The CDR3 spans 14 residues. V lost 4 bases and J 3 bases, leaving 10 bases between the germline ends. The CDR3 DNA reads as TGCGCCAGCAGTCCTTTAAGACTTGGAAACACCATATATTTT. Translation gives CASSPLRLGNTIYF.

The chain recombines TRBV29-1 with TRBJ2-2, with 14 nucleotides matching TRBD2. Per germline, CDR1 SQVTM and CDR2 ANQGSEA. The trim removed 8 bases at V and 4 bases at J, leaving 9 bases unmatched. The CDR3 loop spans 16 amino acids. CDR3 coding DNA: TGCAGCATCACGGGACTAGCGGGGGAGCTCACCGGGGAGCTGTTTTTT. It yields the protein CSITGLAGELTGELFF.

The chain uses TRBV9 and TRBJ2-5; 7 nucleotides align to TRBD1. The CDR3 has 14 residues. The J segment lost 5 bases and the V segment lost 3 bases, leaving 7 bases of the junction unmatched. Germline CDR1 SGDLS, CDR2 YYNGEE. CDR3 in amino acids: CASSETGNWETQYF. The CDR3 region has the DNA TGTGCCAGCAGCGAGACAGGGAATTGGGAGACCCAGTACTTC.

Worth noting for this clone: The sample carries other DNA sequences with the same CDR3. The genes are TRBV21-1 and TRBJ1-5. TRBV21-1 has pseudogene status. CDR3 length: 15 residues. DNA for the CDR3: TGTGCCAGCAGCAAAAGATGGGACAGCAATCAGCCCCAGCATTTT. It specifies CASSKRWDSNQPQHF.

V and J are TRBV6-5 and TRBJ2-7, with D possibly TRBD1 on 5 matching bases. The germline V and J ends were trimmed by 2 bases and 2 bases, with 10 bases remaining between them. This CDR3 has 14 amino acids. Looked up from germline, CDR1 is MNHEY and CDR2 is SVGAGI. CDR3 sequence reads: CASSYVRGTYEQYF. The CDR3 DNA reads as TGTGCCAGCAGTTACGTTAGGGGAACCTACGAGCAGTACTTC.

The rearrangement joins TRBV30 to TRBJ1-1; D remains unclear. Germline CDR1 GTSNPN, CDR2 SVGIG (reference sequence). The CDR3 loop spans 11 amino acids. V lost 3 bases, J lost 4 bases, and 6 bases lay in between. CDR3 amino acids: CAWSKSTEAFF. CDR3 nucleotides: TGTGCCTGGAGCAAGAGCACTGAAGCTTTCTTT.

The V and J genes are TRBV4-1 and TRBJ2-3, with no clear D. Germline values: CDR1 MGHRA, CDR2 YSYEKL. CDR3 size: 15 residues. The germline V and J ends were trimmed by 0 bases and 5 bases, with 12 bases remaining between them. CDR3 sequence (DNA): TGCGCCAGCAGCCAAGATCAGACTTTAGGAGATACGCAGTATTTT. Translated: CASSQDQTLGDTQYF.

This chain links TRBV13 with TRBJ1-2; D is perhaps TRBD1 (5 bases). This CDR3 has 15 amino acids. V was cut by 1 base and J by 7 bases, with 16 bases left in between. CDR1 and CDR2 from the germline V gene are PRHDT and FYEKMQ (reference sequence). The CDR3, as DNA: TGTGCCAGCAGCTTAGCGGGCCAGGGCGGCCTTGGCTACACCTTC. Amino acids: CASSLAGQGGLGYTF.

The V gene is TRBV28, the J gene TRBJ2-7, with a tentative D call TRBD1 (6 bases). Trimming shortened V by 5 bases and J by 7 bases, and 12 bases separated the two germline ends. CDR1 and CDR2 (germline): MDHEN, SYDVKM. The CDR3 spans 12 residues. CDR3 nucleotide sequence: TGTGCCAGCAGTCCACACAGGGTTGAGCAGTACTTC. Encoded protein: CASSPHRVEQYF.

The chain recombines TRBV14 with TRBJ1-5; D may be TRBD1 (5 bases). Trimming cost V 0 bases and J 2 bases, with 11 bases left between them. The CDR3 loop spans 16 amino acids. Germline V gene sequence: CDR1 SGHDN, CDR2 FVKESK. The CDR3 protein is CASSQDAGVGNQPQHF. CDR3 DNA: TGTGCCAGCAGCCAAGACGCGGGGGTGGGCAATCAGCCCCAGCATTTT.